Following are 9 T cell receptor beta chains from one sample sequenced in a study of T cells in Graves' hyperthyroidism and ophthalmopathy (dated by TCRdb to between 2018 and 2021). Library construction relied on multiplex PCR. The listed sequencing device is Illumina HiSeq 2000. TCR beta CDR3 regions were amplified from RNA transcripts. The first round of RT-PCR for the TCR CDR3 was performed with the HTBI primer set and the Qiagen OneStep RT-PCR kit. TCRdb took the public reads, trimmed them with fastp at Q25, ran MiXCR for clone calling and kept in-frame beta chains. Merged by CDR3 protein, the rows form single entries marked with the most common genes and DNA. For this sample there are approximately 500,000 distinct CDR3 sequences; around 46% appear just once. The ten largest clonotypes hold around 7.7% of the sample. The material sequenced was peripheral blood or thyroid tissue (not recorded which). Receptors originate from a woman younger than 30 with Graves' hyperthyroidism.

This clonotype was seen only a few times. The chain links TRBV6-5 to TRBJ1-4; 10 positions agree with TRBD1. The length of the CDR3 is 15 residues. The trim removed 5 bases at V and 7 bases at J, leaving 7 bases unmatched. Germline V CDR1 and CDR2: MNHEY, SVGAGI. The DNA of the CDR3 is TGTGCCAGCAGTATTCGACAGGGGGCCGGTGAAAAACTGTTTTTT. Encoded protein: CASSIRQGAGEKLFF.

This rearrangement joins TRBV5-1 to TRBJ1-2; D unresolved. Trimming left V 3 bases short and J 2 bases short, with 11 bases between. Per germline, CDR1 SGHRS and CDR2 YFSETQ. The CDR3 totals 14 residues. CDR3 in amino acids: CASSWRVGNYGYTF. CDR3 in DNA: TGCGCCAGCAGCTGGCGGGTCGGGAACTATGGCTACACCTTC.

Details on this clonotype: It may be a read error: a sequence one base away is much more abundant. This CDR3 reads CANSQGHNYETQYF. The CDR3, as DNA: TGTGCCAACAGCCAAGGTCATAATTACGAGACCCAGTACTTC. The chain uses TRBV5-4 and TRBJ2-5; D unresolved. The CDR3 runs 14 residues. CDR1 is SGHNT, CDR2 YYREEE, per germline (reference sequence).

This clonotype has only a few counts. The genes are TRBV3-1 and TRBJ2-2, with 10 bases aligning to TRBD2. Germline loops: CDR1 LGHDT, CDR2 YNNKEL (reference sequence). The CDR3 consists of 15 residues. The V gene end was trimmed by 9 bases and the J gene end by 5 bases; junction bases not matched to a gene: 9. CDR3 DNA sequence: TGTGCCAGATTACCAAGTAGCGGGAGGACCGGGGAGCTGTTTTTT. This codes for CARLPSSGRTGELFF.

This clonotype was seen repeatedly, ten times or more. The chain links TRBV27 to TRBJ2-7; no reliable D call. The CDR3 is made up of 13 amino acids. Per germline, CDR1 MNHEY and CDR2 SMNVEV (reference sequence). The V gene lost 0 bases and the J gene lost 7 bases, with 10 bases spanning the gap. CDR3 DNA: TGTGCCAGCAGTTTATCGCTGGGGTCGGAGCAGTACTTC. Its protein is CASSLSLGSEQYF.

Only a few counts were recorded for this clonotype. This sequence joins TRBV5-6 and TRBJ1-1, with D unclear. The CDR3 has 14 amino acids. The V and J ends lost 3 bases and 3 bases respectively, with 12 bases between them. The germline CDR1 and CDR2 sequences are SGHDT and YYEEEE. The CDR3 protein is CASSSGDFDTEAFF. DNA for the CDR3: TGTGCCAGCAGCTCCGGAGATTTCGACACTGAAGCTTTCTTT. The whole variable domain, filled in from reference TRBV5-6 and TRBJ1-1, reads DAGVTQSPTHLIKTRGQQVTLRCSPKSGHDTVSWYQQALGQGPQFIFQYYEEEERQRGNFPDRFSGHQFPNYSSELNVNALLLGDSALYLCASSSGDFDTEAFFGQGTRLTVV.

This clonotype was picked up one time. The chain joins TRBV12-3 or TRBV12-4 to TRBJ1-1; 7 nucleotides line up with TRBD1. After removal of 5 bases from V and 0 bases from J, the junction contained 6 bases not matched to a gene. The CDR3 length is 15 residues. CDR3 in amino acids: CASSPQGPLNTEAFF. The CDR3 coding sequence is TGTGCCAGCAGTCCACAGGGGCCCCTGAACACTGAAGCTTTCTTT.

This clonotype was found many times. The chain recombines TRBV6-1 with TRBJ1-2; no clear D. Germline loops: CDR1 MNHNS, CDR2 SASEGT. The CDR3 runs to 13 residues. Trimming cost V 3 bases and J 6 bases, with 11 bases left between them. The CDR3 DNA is TGTGCCAGCAGTGATGTAGGGCTAGATGGCTACACCTTC. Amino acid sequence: CASSDVGLDGYTF.

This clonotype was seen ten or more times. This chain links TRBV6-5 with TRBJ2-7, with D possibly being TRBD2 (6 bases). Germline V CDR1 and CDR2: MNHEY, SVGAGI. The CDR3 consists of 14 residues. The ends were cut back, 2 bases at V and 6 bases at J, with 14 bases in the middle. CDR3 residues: CASSYAGMGFEQYF. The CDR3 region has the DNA TGTGCCAGCAGTTACGCGGGAATGGGATTCGAGCAGTACTTC.